The sequence of this T cell receptor (beta chain) was determined in a study of blood T cell repertoires in COVID-19. Study-wide context: Sites across the United States, Italy and Spain contributed samples from acute and convalescent COVID-19. PBMCs, B-cell-depleted T cells, or T cells provided the cDNA or gDNA that made up the material.

Seattle participants joined during active infection and were tracked over time. This CDR3 comprises 14 residues. V trimming: 9 bases; J trimming: 5 bases; junction bases outside the gene matches: 3. Germline loops: CDR1 KGHDR, CDR2 SFDVKD. The repertoire was sequenced with immunoSEQ multiplex PCR; TCRdb's copy has only in-frame clones and lacks some. This table has over 450,000 clones, 85% to 90% appearing once. The sample was peripheral blood. The TCR was taken from a woman in her forties or fifties with COVID-19, enrolled during active disease. The gene calls are TRBV24-1 and TRBJ2-1; TRBD2 matches 13 bases. In DNA, the CDR3 is TGTGCCACCGGACTAGCGGGGGTTGACAATGAGCAGTTCTTC. Its translation is CATGLAGVDNEQFF.